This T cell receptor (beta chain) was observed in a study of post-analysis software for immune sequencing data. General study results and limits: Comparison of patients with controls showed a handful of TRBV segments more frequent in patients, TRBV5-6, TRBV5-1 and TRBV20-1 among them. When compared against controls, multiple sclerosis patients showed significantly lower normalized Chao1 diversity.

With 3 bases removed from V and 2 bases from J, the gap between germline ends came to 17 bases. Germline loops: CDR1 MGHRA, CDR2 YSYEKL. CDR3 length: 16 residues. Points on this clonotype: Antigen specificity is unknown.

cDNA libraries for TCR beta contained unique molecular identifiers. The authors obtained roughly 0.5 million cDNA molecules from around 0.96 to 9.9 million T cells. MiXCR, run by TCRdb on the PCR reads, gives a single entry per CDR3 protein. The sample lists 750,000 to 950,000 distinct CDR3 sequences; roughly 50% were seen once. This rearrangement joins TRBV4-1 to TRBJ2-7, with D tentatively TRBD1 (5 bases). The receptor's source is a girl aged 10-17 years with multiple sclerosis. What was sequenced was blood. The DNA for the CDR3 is TGCGCCAGCAGCCATACCTTTGGGGCAGCCGCCTACGAGCAGTACTTC. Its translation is CASSHTFGAAAYEQYF.